Each of the 23 T cell receptor beta chains below was sequenced from the same sample in a study of molecular identifiers for immune sequencing clone quantification. TCRdb redid the calling of the PCR reads with MiXCR, one entry per CDR3 protein. This table has around 470,000 distinct CDR3 sequences, 20% to 25% appearing once. The sequenced material came from naive CD8+ T cells from blood, with Jurkat cell RNA spiked in. The subset: FACS-sorted CD8+CD4-CCR7+CD45RA+ naive T cells. These receptors were taken from a human donor in good health. Some libraries in this study had Jurkat cell RNA spiked in.

Ten or more counts support this clonotype. V and J are TRBV2 and TRBJ1-5, with a possible D match to TRBD1 (5 bases). This CDR3 spans 16 amino acids. The germline V gene has CDR1 SNHLY and CDR2 FYNNEI. The V end lost 5 bases, the J end lost 5 bases, and 19 bases lay between the germline ends. This CDR3 reads CASSQIPGTEYQPQHF. CDR3 nucleotides: TGTGCCAGCAGTCAAATACCCGGGACGGAGTATCAGCCCCAGCATTTT.

This clonotype was seen only a few times. This sequence joins TRBV12-3 or TRBV12-4 and TRBJ1-4, with 8 bases fitting TRBD1. The CDR3 totals 16 residues. Germline trimming cut 5 bases from V and 3 bases from J; bases unmatched to any gene: 8. The CDR3 sequence is CASSTRGRGSNEKLFF. CDR3 nucleotides: TGTGCCAGCAGTACCAGGGGGCGCGGATCTAATGAAAAACTGTTTTTT.

This clonotype was seen many times. This rearrangement joins TRBV27 to TRBJ1-1; D is possibly TRBD1 (6 bases). Germline values: CDR1 MNHEY, CDR2 SMNVEV (reference sequence). V was shortened by 9 bases and J by 1 base, with 9 bases between the two germline ends. The CDR3 consists of 12 residues. CDR3 bases: TGTGCCAGTAAGACAGGGAACACTGAAGCTTTCTTT. It codes for CASKTGNTEAFF.

This clonotype was detected many times. The J gene is TRBJ1-1, the V gene TRBV12-3 or TRBV12-4; the D gene is possibly TRBD1 (5 bases). Between the trimmed V and J ends, which lost 4 bases and 11 bases, there was a span of 17 bases. This CDR3 region has 13 residues. The CDR3 reads CASSSGTATWAFF. The CDR3 nucleotides are TGTGCCAGCAGTTCCGGGACGGCAACGTGGGCTTTCTTT.

This clonotype showed up many times. The chain uses TRBV7-3 and TRBJ2-5, with no clear D. V lost 3 bases and J 5 bases, leaving 10 bases between the germline ends. Germline CDR1 is SGHTA and CDR2 is FQGTGA. The CDR3 consists of 13 residues. The CDR3 DNA reads TGTGCCAGCAGCTTCGGTCGGGCGGAGACCCAGTACTTC. This codes for CASSFGRAETQYF.

Comments on this clonotype: A read error is possible here, since a much larger clone lies one base away. Given the absence of the conserved phenylalanine or tryptophan at the CDR3 end, a read error is likely. The chain is built from TRBV11-2 and TRBJ2-3; 8 bases map to TRBD2. The trim removed 5 bases at V and 5 bases at J, leaving 12 bases unmatched. The CDR3 consists of 16 residues. Germline CDR1 reads SGHAT; CDR2 reads FQNNGV. The CDR3 reads CASSPTDSGIEDTQYL. CDR3 coding DNA: TGTGCCAGCAGCCCAACAGATAGCGGGATTGAAGATACGCAGTATCTT.

At least ten counts were recorded for this clonotype. The chain carries TRBV15 and TRBJ2-7; D may match TRBD1 or TRBD2 (5 bases each). CDR1 LNHNV and CDR2 YYDKDF come from the germline V gene (reference sequence). Trimming removed 0 bases at V and 2 bases at J, with 11 bases between. The CDR3 spans 15 residues. The CDR3 coding sequence is TGTGCCACCAGCAGAGATAAGGGACCAACCTACGAGCAGTACTTC. Translated: CATSRDKGPTYEQYF.

At least ten counts were recorded for this clonotype. The rearrangement links TRBV5-5 to TRBJ2-7, with 12 positions matching TRBD2. Germline loops: CDR1 SGHKS, CDR2 YYEKEE (reference sequence). Trimming removed 3 bases from V and 3 bases from J; junction bases left unmatched: 4. The CDR3 length is 15 residues. In DNA form, the CDR3 reads TGTGCCAGCAGCTCTAGCGGGAGGGCCCGCTACGAGCAGTACTTC. The encoded protein is CASSSSGRARYEQYF.

This clonotype was seen ten or more times. The DNA of the CDR3 is TGTGCCAGCAGCTCTAACGGGATACCCACAGATACGCAGTATTTT. It encodes CASSSNGIPTDTQYF. The chain couples TRBV7-8 to TRBJ2-3; the D gene is possibly TRBD2 (5 bases). Germline loops: CDR1 SGHVS, CDR2 FQNEAQ. The CDR3 sequence is 15 residues long. V dropped 4 bases and J dropped 2 bases, with 13 bases sitting between them.

This clonotype came up many times. The rearrangement joins TRBV20-1 to TRBJ2-7; 7 nucleotides align to TRBD1. Germline assignment: CDR1 DFQATT and CDR2 SNEGSKA (reference sequence). V shed 6 bases and J 5 bases; nucleotides not matched to a gene: 16. The length of the CDR3 is 15 residues. CDR3 loop: CSARPITGVSDEQYF. As DNA, the CDR3 is TGCAGTGCACGTCCCATTACAGGGGTTTCAGACGAGCAGTACTTC.

This clonotype came up many times. The rearrangement links TRBV7-3 to TRBJ2-2; D gene unclear. This CDR3 comprises 13 residues. Germline CDR1 is SGHTA and CDR2 is FQGTGA. Trimming cost V 3 bases and J 4 bases, with 6 bases left between them. The DNA of the CDR3 is TGTGCCAGCAGCTTTTCCCCCACCGGGGAGCTGTTTTTT. Translated: CASSFSPTGELFF.

The chain is built from TRBV7-9 and TRBJ2-5; tentatively, D is TRBD2 (5 bases). The germline gives CDR1 SEHNR, CDR2 FQNEAQ (reference sequence). This CDR3 comprises 13 residues. Trimming removed 5 bases at V and 5 bases at J, with 12 bases between. This chain's CDR3 is CASSQEEAETQYF. As DNA, the CDR3 is TGTGCCAGCAGCCAAGAGGAGGCGGAGACCCAGTACTTC.

Regarding this clonotype: A much larger clonotype is one base distant, so this may be a read error. The rearrangement uses TRBV4-3 and TRBJ2-1, with D perhaps given as TRBD1 or TRBD2 (5 bases each). Germline V gene sequence: CDR1 LGHNA, CDR2 YSLEER. The CDR3 covers 17 residues. The CDR3 nucleotides are TGCGCCAGCAGCCAAGATATCGGGACCTCCTCCTACAATGAGCAGCTCTTC. Encoded protein: CASSQDIGTSSYNEQLF.

This clonotype appeared many times. The chain uses TRBV19 and TRBJ2-7; 9 positions match TRBD1. CDR1 and CDR2 from the germline V gene are LNHDA and SQIVND (reference sequence). V shed 5 bases and J 7 bases; nucleotides not matched to a gene: 9. The CDR3 consists of 14 residues. The CDR3: CASSPWTGAGEQYF. As DNA, the CDR3 is TGTGCCAGTAGTCCCTGGACAGGGGCAGGTGAGCAGTACTTC.

This clonotype showed up just a few times. The chain employs TRBV7-8 and TRBJ2-1; 12 bases align to TRBD2. The CDR3 has 18 amino acids. V shed 5 bases, J shed 2 bases, and the junction held 10 bases outside the gene matches. Germline CDR1 is SGHVS and CDR2 is FQNEAQ. In DNA form, the CDR3 reads TGTGCCAGCAGCCCCTCCAGCAGACTAGCGGGAGCCTACAATGAGCAGTTCTTC. It is translated as CASSPSSRLAGAYNEQFF.

For this clonotype: A much bigger clone sits one base away, suggesting this may be a read error. This chain uses TRBV15 with TRBJ1-1; D is uncertain. The CDR3 is made up of 15 amino acids. CDR1 is LNHNV and CDR2 is YYDKDF in the germline V gene (reference sequence). The CDR3, as DNA: TGTGCCACCATCAGAGATTTAGGCGGGGTGACTGAAGCTTTCTTT. Protein: CATIRDLGGVTEAFF. The full variable domain, with the rest looked up from reference TRBV15 and TRBJ1-1, is DAMVIQNPRYQVTQFGKPVTLSCSQTLNHNVMYWYQQKSSQAPKLLFHYYDKDFNNEADTPDNFQSRRPNTSFCFLDIRSPGLGDTAMYLCATIRDLGGVTEAFFGQGTRLTVV.

This clonotype was detected ten times or more. The chain has TRBV20-1 and TRBJ2-7; D might be TRBD1 (5 bases). The CDR3 loop spans 13 amino acids. Trimming took off 3 bases at V and 1 base at J, with 10 bases between the two ends. Germline lookup yields CDR1 DFQATT and CDR2 SNEGSKA (reference sequence). CDR3 protein: CSARAGWSYEQYF. The DNA of the CDR3 is TGCAGTGCTAGGGCAGGGTGGTCCTACGAGCAGTACTTC.

In this sample, this clonotype turned up many times. V usage is TRBV9 and J usage is TRBJ2-3; 8 nucleotides align to TRBD1. Germline loops: CDR1 SGDLS, CDR2 YYNGEE. V dropped 1 base and J dropped 0; count of bases not matched to a gene: 7. The CDR3 length is 17 residues. The CDR3 sequence: CASSVWGTGTSTDTQYF. The CDR3 bases are TGTGCCAGCAGCGTATGGGGGACAGGCACTAGCACAGATACGCAGTATTTT.

A word on this clonotype: A single base separates this from a much larger clone, so it may be a read error. The gene calls are TRBV6-2 or TRBV6-3 and TRBJ1-2; D uncertain. Looked up from germline, CDR1 is MNHEY and CDR2 is SVGEGT. The V and J ends lost 4 bases and 8 bases respectively, with 32 bases between them. The CDR3 totals 19 residues. CDR3 amino acids: CASSCELPGREDSPRGYTF. CDR3 DNA: TGTGCCAGCAGTTGTGAGTTACCCGGGCGCGAAGATTCCCCACGAGGCTACACCTTC.

This clonotype has a count of ten or more. V and J are TRBV6-5 and TRBJ2-5; TRBD1 matches at 8 bases. This CDR3 region has 14 residues. Losses at the gene ends were 5 bases for V and 3 bases for J; bases not matched to a gene: 5. Germline CDR1 is MNHEY and CDR2 is SVGAGI. CDR3 nucleotides: TGTGCCAGCAGTCAATGGACAGGGAAAGAGACCCAGTACTTC. It codes for CASSQWTGKETQYF.

In regard to this clonotype: This may be a read error, as it is one base from a much larger clone. Likely a read error: the CDR3 ends without its conserved phenylalanine or tryptophan. The chain links TRBV28 to TRBJ2-7, with D possibly being TRBD2 (5 bases). The CDR3 contains 14 residues. With 2 bases removed from V and 5 bases from J, the gap between germline ends came to 13 bases. The V gene's germline CDR1 is MDHEN and CDR2 SYDVKM. The DNA for the CDR3 is TGTGCCAGCAGTTTACTAAACCCGGGGAACGAGCAGTACTCC. Encoded protein: CASSLLNPGNEQYS.

This clonotype was observed many times. V is TRBV5-6 and J is TRBJ1-1; tentatively, D is TRBD1 (5 bases). V was cut by 1 base and J by 8 bases, with 9 bases left in between. In germline, CDR1 is SGHDT, CDR2 YYEEEE. The CDR3 length is 12 residues. This chain's CDR3 is CASSLPAGEAFF. In DNA form, the CDR3 reads TGTGCCAGCAGCTTGCCGGCAGGGGAAGCTTTCTTT.

This clonotype occurred many times. This chain joins TRBV29-1 and TRBJ2-2; TRBD1 matches 8 bases. The length of the CDR3 is 14 residues. Trimming at V came to 5 bases and at J to 6 bases, leaving 8 bases not matched to a gene. The germline CDR1 and CDR2 sequences are SQVTM and ANQGSEA. CDR3 residues: CSVTGGLLSGELFF. For the CDR3, the DNA is TGCAGCGTTACAGGGGGACTGCTCTCCGGGGAGCTGTTTTTT.